The rows below give T cell receptor beta chains drawn from one sample of a study of early T cells in non-severe SARS-CoV-2 infection. MiXCR was run by TCRdb on the 5' RACE reads, yielding one entry per CDR3 protein. The sample holds 55,000 to 75,000 distinct CDR3 sequences, about 8% seen once. Sequenced material: whole blood. Source of these receptors: an adult who was a healthcare worker with PCR-confirmed SARS-CoV-2 infection or an uninfected control (not recorded which). Both conserved end residues are part of each CDR3. Each record gives: CDR3 DNA, CDR3 protein, V gene, D gene, clone size, CDR3 length, J gene. The D gene is left open where the match is weak. Not all rows give a size; the values are once, few, many and, for expanded clones, a class.

TGCAGCGCTAGCGATGAGCAGTTCTTC	CSASDEQFF	TRBV29-1	NA	few	9	TRBJ2-1
TGTGCCAGCAGCCCAACTGTCGGCTACGAGCAGTACTTC	CASSPTVGYEQYF	TRBV5-4	NA	few	13	TRBJ2-7
TGTGCCAGCTCACCCGGGACAGCCTTTCAAGAGACCCAGTACTTC	CASSPGTAFQETQYF	TRBV18	TRBD1	few	15	TRBJ2-5
TGTGCCAGCAGCTCGGGGGGGAATTCACCCCTCCACTTT	CASSSGGNSPLHF	TRBV13	NA	NA	13	TRBJ1-6
TGTGCCAGCTCACCCACCACCGACTACGAGCAGTACTTC	CASSPTTDYEQYF	TRBV18	NA	few	13	TRBJ2-7
TGTGCCAGCAGCTTGTCGCGGACAGGGAACTATGGCTACACCTTC	CASSLSRTGNYGYTF	TRBV7-2	TRBD1	NA	15	TRBJ1-2
TGTGCCAGCCAACCCCAAGCGGGAGGGCCTGGAAGTGAGCAGTTCTTC	CASQPQAGGPGSEQFF	TRBV9	TRBD2	many	16	TRBJ2-1
TGTGCCAGCTCAGGCGGGAGCTCCTACAATGAGCAGTTCTTC	CASSGGSSYNEQFF	TRBV18	TRBD2	many	14	TRBJ2-1
TGTGCCAGCAGCCAAGGGCGGGGGCAGGGCACCGGGGAGCTGTTTTTT	CASSQGRGQGTGELFF	TRBV2	NA	many	16	TRBJ2-2
TGTGCCAGCAGCTTAGAAGGGTCCAAGCAGTACTTC	CASSLEGSKQYF	TRBV7-9	NA	many	12	TRBJ2-7
TGTGCCAGCAGTCACCGGGACAGCCTTAACTATGGCTACACCTTC	CASSHRDSLNYGYTF	TRBV28	TRBD1	many	15	TRBJ1-2